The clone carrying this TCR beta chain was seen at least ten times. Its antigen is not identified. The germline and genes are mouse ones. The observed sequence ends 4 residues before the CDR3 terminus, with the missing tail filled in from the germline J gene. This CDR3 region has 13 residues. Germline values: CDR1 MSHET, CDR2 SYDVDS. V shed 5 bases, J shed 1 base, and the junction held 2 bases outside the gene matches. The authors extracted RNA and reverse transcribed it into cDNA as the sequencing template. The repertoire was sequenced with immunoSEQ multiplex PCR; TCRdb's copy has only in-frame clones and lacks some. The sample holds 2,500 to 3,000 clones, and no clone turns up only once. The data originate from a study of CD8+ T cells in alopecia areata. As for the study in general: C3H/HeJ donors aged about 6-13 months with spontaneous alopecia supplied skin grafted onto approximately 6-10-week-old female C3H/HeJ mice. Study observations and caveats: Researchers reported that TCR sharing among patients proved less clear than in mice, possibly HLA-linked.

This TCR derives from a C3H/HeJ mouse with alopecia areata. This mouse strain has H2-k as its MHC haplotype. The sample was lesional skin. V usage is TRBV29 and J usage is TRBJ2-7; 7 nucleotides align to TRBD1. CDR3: CASSHRGSYEQYF. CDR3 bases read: TGTGCTAGCAGTCACAGGGGATCCTAT.